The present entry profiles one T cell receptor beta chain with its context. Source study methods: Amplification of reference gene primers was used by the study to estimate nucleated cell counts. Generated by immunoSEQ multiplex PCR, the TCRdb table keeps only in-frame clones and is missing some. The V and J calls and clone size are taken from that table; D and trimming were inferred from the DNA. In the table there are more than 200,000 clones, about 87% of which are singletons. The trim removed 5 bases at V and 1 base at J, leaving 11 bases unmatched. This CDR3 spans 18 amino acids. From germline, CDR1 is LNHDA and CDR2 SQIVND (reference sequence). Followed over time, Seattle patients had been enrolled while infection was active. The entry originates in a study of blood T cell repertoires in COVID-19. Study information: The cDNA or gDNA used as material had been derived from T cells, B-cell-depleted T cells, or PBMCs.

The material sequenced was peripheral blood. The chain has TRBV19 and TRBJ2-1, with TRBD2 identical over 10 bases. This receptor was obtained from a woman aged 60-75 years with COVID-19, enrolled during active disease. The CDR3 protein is CASSGGLAGGGSYNEQFF. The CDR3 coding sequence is TGTGCCAGTAGTGGAGGTTTAGCGGGAGGTGGATCCTACAATGAGCAGTTCTTC. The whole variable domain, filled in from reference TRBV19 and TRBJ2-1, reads DGGITQSPKYLFRKEGQNVTLSCEQNLNHDAMYWYRQDPGQGLRLIYYSQIVNDFQKGDIAEGYSVSREKKESFPLTVTSAQKNPTAFYLCASSGGLAGGGSYNEQFFGPGTRLTVL.